These 24 T cell receptor beta chains were sequenced from one sample in a study of shared clonotypes between healthy human individuals. Here immunoSEQ multiplex PCR was the method, and the copy in TCRdb shows in-frame clones only, minus some. The sample includes under 2,500,000 clones, approximately 94% of them seen just once. Sequencing was carried out using naive CD4+ T cells sorted from blood. Regarding subset: CD45RA+ positively selected. The receptor set was obtained from a man younger than 35 in good health.

Comments on this clone: Other DNA sequences in this sample translate to the same CDR3. The V and J genes are TRBV18 and TRBJ1-2, with 9 bases aligning to TRBD1. The V gene end was trimmed by 1 base and the J gene end by 2 bases; junction bases not matched to a gene: 2. Germline V lookup: CDR1 KGHSH, CDR2 LQKENI. CDR3 length: 15 residues. CDR3 sequence reads: CASSPRGQGNYGYTF. In DNA, the CDR3 is TGTGCCAGCTCACCACGAGGACAGGGGAACTATGGCTACACCTTC. The full variable domain, in which reference TRBV18 and TRBJ1-2 provide the parts outside the CDR3, is NAGVMQNPRHLVRRRGQEARLRCSPMKGHSHVYWYRQLPEEGLKFMVYLQKENIIDESGMPKERFSAEFPKEGPSILRIQQVVRGDSAAYFCASSPRGQGNYGYTFGSGTRLTVV.

The chain joins TRBV4-1 to TRBJ1-6; 10 nucleotides match TRBD1. J was trimmed by 8 bases and V by 6 bases; bases with no gene match: 4. The CDR3 consists of 14 residues. Germline V gives CDR1 MGHRA, CDR2 YSYEKL. The CDR3 DNA reads TGCGCCAGCAGTCGCGGACAGGGGGATTCACCCCTCCACTTT. It yields the protein CASSRGQGDSPLHF.

V usage is TRBV25-1 and J usage is TRBJ2-7, with TRBD1 as a possible D gene (7 bases). Germline V gene lookup returns CDR1 MGHDK and CDR2 SYGVNS. The CDR3 runs to 14 residues. The V and J ends lost 2 bases and 2 bases respectively, with 10 bases between them. The CDR3 loop reads CASSEQGGPYEQYF. The CDR3, as DNA: TGTGCCAGCAGTGAACAGGGGGGCCCCTACGAGCAGTACTTC.

The rearrangement joins TRBV4-1 to TRBJ2-7, with D maybe TRBD1 (6 bases). This CDR3 has 15 amino acids. Germline V gene data show CDR1 as MGHRA and CDR2 as YSYEKL. Trimming left V 1 base short and J 3 bases short, with 13 bases between. DNA of the CDR3: TGCGCCAGCAGCCAAGGGGGGCCCTCCAACTACGAGCAGTACTTC. It translates to CASSQGGPSNYEQYF.

The chain carries TRBV9 and TRBJ1-4; D uncertain. CDR1 SGDLS and CDR2 YYNGEE come from the germline V gene. The CDR3 totals 15 residues. V was pared by 3 bases and J by 0 bases, with 9 bases between. CDR3 amino acids: CASSEGPATNEKLFF. The CDR3 coding sequence is TGTGCCAGCAGCGAAGGACCGGCAACTAATGAAAAACTGTTTTTT.

Notes on this clone: Different DNA sequences within this sample yield the same CDR3. This chain uses TRBV18 with TRBJ2-2, with 9 bases fitting TRBD1. The germline CDR1 and CDR2 sequences are KGHSH and LQKENI. This CDR3 is built from 15 residues. V lost 0 bases to trimming and J lost 5 bases; unmatched junction nucleotides: 1. This CDR3 is CASSPPGQGTGELFF. The CDR3 DNA reads TGTGCCAGCTCACCACCGGGACAGGGAACCGGGGAGCTGTTTTTT.

The chain recombines TRBV10-1 with TRBJ1-4, with D hard to call. Trimming removed 6 bases from V and 3 bases from J, with 8 bases in between. This CDR3 comprises 13 residues. Germline CDR1 WNHNN, CDR2 SYGVQD (reference sequence). Written as DNA, the CDR3 is TGCGCCAGCAGCCTGGGTTCTAATGAAAAACTGTTTTTT. Residues: CASSLGSNEKLFF.

The chain uses TRBV28 and TRBJ1-4; D may be TRBD1 (6 bases). CDR3 length: 16 amino acids. V was shortened by 3 bases and J by 5 bases, with 16 bases between the two germline ends. Germline values: CDR1 MDHEN, CDR2 SYDVKM. The chain's CDR3 is CASSLGTGGLNEKLFF. In DNA form, the CDR3 reads TGTGCCAGCAGTTTGGGGACCGGGGGCCTAAATGAAAAACTGTTTTTT.

The rearrangement joins TRBV9 to TRBJ2-5; 10 bases are shared with TRBD2. V shed 4 bases, J shed 10 bases, and the junction held 13 bases outside the gene matches. The CDR3 is 15 residues long. CDR1 and CDR2 (germline): SGDLS, YYNGEE. The CDR3 DNA is TGTGCCAGCAGCCCGATGACTAGCGGGTTTGGAGGCCAGTACTTC. It yields the protein CASSPMTSGFGGQYF.

About this clone itself: This sample includes further DNA sequences coding for the same CDR3. V and J are TRBV29-1 and TRBJ1-2, with 8 bases identical to TRBD1. Germline-derived CDR1 and CDR2 are SQVTM and ANQGSEA. This CDR3 has 13 residues. The V segment lost 4 bases and the J segment 4 bases; nucleotides outside the gene matches: 5. The CDR3, as DNA: TGCAGCGTTGGTCAGGGGGCCGGCTATGGCTACACCTTC. Amino acids: CSVGQGAGYGYTF.

The gene calls are TRBV12-5 and TRBJ2-1, with 11 nucleotides matching TRBD2. V dropped 6 bases and J dropped 6; count of bases not matched to a gene: 10. The CDR3 spans 16 residues. Germline lookup yields CDR1 LGHNT and CDR2 FRNRAP. The CDR3 DNA reads TGTGCTAGTGGCTTATCCGGGACTAGCGGTGTCAATGAGCAGTTCTTC. Its protein product is CASGLSGTSGVNEQFF.

The sample holds one count of this clone. The V and J genes are TRBV9 and TRBJ2-1; either TRBD1 or TRBD2 may fit D (5 bases each). The V end lost 4 bases, the J end lost 5 bases, and 16 bases lay between the germline ends. The CDR3 is made up of 15 amino acids. Germline loops: CDR1 SGDLS, CDR2 YYNGEE. The CDR3 DNA is TGTGCCAGCAGCCCCTCCGGGGCACCCCACAATGAGCAGTTCTTC. Its translation: CASSPSGAPHNEQFF.

The V call is TRBV20-1, the J call TRBJ1-2, with D uncertain. The CDR3 runs to 11 residues. The V end lost 4 bases, the J end lost 6 bases, and 9 bases lay between the germline ends. Looked up from germline, CDR1 is DFQATT and CDR2 is SNEGSKA (reference sequence). The CDR3 nucleotides read TGCAGTGCTATCTGGGCCAATGGCTACACCTTC. It is translated as CSAIWANGYTF.

Concerning this clone itself: The junction does not match germline at one end; this may be a read error. This rearrangement joins TRBV7-7 to TRBJ2-5; weak D call: TRBD2 (5 bases). From germline, CDR1 is SSHAT and CDR2 FNYEAQ (reference sequence). The CDR3 has 14 amino acids. The chain's CDR3 is CASSSLLRAETQYF. The CDR3 DNA reads as TGTGCTAGCAGCTCTCTCTTGAGGGCGGAGACCCAGTACTTC.

The rearrangement uses TRBV9 and TRBJ1-3; no clear D gene. V was clipped by 4 bases and J by 0 bases, with 14 bases between them. The CDR3 is 16 amino acids. CDR1 is SGDLS and CDR2 is YYNGEE in the germline V gene. The CDR3 bases are TGTGCCAGCAGCTCCCCCAGGACGGACTCTGGAAACACCATATATTTT. Encoded protein: CASSSPRTDSGNTIYF.

The J gene is TRBJ2-2, the V gene TRBV27; TRBD2 might be the D (6 bases). V gave up 2 bases and J gave up 4 bases, with 14 bases separating them. The germline V gene encodes CDR1 MNHEY and CDR2 SMNVEV (reference sequence). There are 16 residues in the CDR3. In DNA, the CDR3 is TGTGCCAGCAGTTTAAGCACTAGCCTTCTCACCGGGGAGCTGTTTTTT. This sequence encodes CASSLSTSLLTGELFF.

This clone was found once. CDR3 nucleotide sequence: TGTGCCAGCAGCAATCAAGGGACAGCTGCACTCGGGGAGCTGTTTTTT. Its translation is CASSNQGTAALGELFF. The chain has TRBV7-2 and TRBJ2-2; the match to TRBD1 covers 7 bases. The junction had 13 bases not matched to a gene; V was cut back by 5 bases and J by 7 bases. CDR1 is SGHTA, CDR2 FQGNSA, per germline. This CDR3 has 16 amino acids.

The chain combines TRBV27 with TRBJ1-2; TRBD1 aligns across 8 bases. This CDR3 is 14 amino acids long. The V segment lost 6 bases and the J segment 2 bases; nucleotides outside the gene matches: 5. Germline V gives CDR1 MNHEY, CDR2 SMNVEV (reference sequence). The CDR3 bases are TGTGCCAGCAGGACGACAGGGGAGAACTATGGCTACACCTTC. Its protein is CASRTTGENYGYTF.

The gene calls are TRBV13 and TRBJ2-7, with 7 bases aligning to TRBD2. Germline V gives CDR1 PRHDT, CDR2 FYEKMQ (reference sequence). This CDR3 region has 14 residues. Trimming at V came to 6 bases and at J to 0 bases, leaving 5 bases not matched to a gene. The CDR3 DNA is TGTGCCAGCAGACGGGGCGGGAGCTCCTACGAGCAGTACTTC. It specifies CASRRGGSSYEQYF.

V usage is TRBV6-1 and J usage is TRBJ1-6, with D unresolved. Between the trimmed V and J ends, which lost 7 bases and 4 bases, there was a span of 8 bases. The CDR3 has 13 residues. Germline V gene lookup returns CDR1 MNHNS and CDR2 SASEGT. The CDR3 protein is CASNDGYNSPLHF. DNA for the CDR3: TGTGCCAGCAACGACGGTTATAATTCACCCCTCCACTTT.

The chain employs TRBV27 and TRBJ1-6; 8 positions agree with TRBD1. In germline, CDR1 is MNHEY, CDR2 SMNVEV (reference sequence). The V segment lost 5 bases and the J segment 6 bases; nucleotides outside the gene matches: 6. The CDR3 extends over 15 amino acids. The CDR3 DNA sequence: TGTGCCAGCAGTGTCGGGACAGGCGGTAATTCACCCCTCCACTTT. Its translation: CASSVGTGGNSPLHF.

This chain links TRBV27 with TRBJ2-7, with TRBD2 matching over 12 bases. Looked up from germline, CDR1 is MNHEY and CDR2 is SMNVEV (reference sequence). The length of the CDR3 is 14 residues. Trimming removed 8 bases from V and 4 bases from J; junction bases left unmatched: 6. CDR3 amino acids: CASARTSGIYEQYF. The DNA of the CDR3 is TGTGCCAGCGCACGGACTAGCGGGATATACGAGCAGTACTTC.

The chain carries TRBV29-1 and TRBJ2-7; weak D call: TRBD1 (6 bases). V lost 7 bases and J lost 2, with 18 bases in between. Looked up from germline, CDR1 is SQVTM and CDR2 is ANQGSEA. This CDR3 has 14 amino acids. CDR3 bases: TGCAGCGCGGAGAATTCACAGGGCACCTACGAGCAGTACTTC. Translated, it gives CSAENSQGTYEQYF.

V and J are TRBV9 and TRBJ1-2; D remains unclear. With 3 bases removed from V and 4 bases from J, the gap between germline ends came to 10 bases. The CDR3 is 13 amino acids. CDR1 and CDR2 (germline): SGDLS, YYNGEE. The CDR3 here is CASSAPGPYGYTF. CDR3 DNA sequence: TGTGCCAGCAGCGCCCCGGGTCCCTATGGCTACACCTTC.